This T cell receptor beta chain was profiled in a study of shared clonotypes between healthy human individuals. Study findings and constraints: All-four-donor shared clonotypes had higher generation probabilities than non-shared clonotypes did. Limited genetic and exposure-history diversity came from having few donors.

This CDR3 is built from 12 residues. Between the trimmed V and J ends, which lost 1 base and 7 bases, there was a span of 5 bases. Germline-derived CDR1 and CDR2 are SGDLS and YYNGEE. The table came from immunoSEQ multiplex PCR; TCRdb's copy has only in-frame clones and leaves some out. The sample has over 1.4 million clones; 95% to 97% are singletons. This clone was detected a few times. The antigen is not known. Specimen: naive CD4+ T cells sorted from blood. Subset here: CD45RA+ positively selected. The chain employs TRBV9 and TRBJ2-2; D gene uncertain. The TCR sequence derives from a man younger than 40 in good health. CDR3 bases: TGTGCCAGCAGCGTATATAGCGGGGAGCTGTTTTTT. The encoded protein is CASSVYSGELFF.